This T cell receptor beta chain was captured in a study of post-analysis software for immune sequencing data. After removal of 5 bases from V and 0 bases from J, the junction contained 3 bases not matched to a gene. The CDR3 length is 14 residues. The TCR beta cDNA libraries contained unique molecular identifiers. TCRdb re-called the PCR reads with MiXCR, one entry per CDR3 protein. Found here are hundreds of thousands of distinct CDR3 sequences, about 57% of them singletons; the top ten hold about 4.8%. To note about this clonotype: The antigen is unknown.

Points from the study as a whole: There were a few TRBV segments more frequent in patients than controls, and TRBV5-6, TRBV5-1 and TRBV20-1 were among them.

Source material: blood. This clonotype was obtained from a girl between 5 and 17 years old with multiple sclerosis. The rearrangement uses TRBV12-3 or TRBV12-4 and TRBJ2-5, with TRBD1 matching 7 bases. In nucleotides, the CDR3 is TGTGCCAGCAGTGTGGGACAGTACCAAGAGACCCAGTACTTC. The encoded protein is CASSVGQYQETQYF.